This is a list of T cell receptor beta chains from one sample in a study of T cell responses to AZD1222 COVID-19 vaccine. The table came from immunoSEQ multiplex PCR; TCRdb's copy has only in-frame clones and leaves some out. The sample consists of about 140,000 clones, roughly 90% of them appearing once. The sequences come from peripheral blood, collected on day 0 of AZD1222 vaccination. The receptors come from an adult in good health. The CDR3 runs from the conserved cysteine through the conserved F or W. D genes are given only for firm matches. Clone size is stated in some rows and not others, as once, few, many or a class when expanded.

J gene: TRBJ2-3
D gene: -
clone size: -
V gene: TRBV7-8
CDR3 length: 15
CDR3 DNA: TGTGCCAGCAGCCCAGGGACCAAGATCACAGATACGCAGTATTTT
CDR3 protein: CASSPGTKITDTQYF

J gene: TRBJ2-3
D gene: -
clone size: -
V gene: TRBV2
CDR3 length: 15
CDR3 DNA: TGTGCCAGCAGTGTTGTCAGGGTAGAGGGAGATACGCAGTATTTT
CDR3 protein: CASSVVRVEGDTQYF

J gene: TRBJ1-2
D gene: TRBD1
clone size: -
V gene: TRBV5-1
CDR3 length: 14
CDR3 DNA: TGCGCCAGCAGCTTGGACAGACAGGGAAATGGCTACACCTTC
CDR3 protein: CASSLDRQGNGYTF

J gene: TRBJ2-5
D gene: TRBD1
clone size: -
V gene: TRBV3-1/TRBV3-2
CDR3 length: 16
CDR3 DNA: TGTGCCAGCAGCCCGATGGACAGGGGGCTGCGGGAGACCCAGTACTTC
CDR3 protein: CASSPMDRGLRETQYF

J gene: TRBJ2-7
D gene: -
clone size: -
V gene: TRBV12-3/TRBV12-4
CDR3 length: 11
CDR3 DNA: TGTGCCAGCGGGGTCTCCTACGAGCAGTACTTC
CDR3 protein: CASGVSYEQYF

J gene: TRBJ2-1
D gene: TRBD1
clone size: -
V gene: TRBV19
CDR3 length: 13
CDR3 DNA: TGTGCCAGTAGTATGGGACAGGGGAATGAGCAGTTCTTC
CDR3 protein: CASSMGQGNEQFF

J gene: TRBJ2-5
D gene: TRBD1
clone size: -
V gene: TRBV27
CDR3 length: 16
CDR3 DNA: TGTGCCAGCATCAATAGGCTGAACAGGGGGCAGGAGACCCAGTACTTC
CDR3 protein: CASINRLNRGQETQYF

J gene: TRBJ2-1
D gene: -
clone size: once
V gene: TRBV19
CDR3 length: 16
CDR3 DNA: TGTGCCAGTAGTCCCGTTCTAACGGTTCACTACAATGAGCAGTTCTTC
CDR3 protein: CASSPVLTVHYNEQFF

J gene: TRBJ2-1
D gene: -
clone size: -
V gene: TRBV19
CDR3 length: 15
CDR3 DNA: TGTGCCAGCCGGGGGGCGGCCCCTGGATTAGATGAGCAGTTCTTC
CDR3 protein: CASRGAAPGLDEQFF

J gene: TRBJ1-3
D gene: -
clone size: -
V gene: TRBV18
CDR3 length: 14
CDR3 DNA: TGTGCCAGCTCACCAGACAGCTCTGGAAACACCATATATTTT
CDR3 protein: CASSPDSSGNTIYF

J gene: TRBJ2-5
D gene: -
clone size: -
V gene: TRBV18
CDR3 length: 12
CDR3 DNA: TGTGCCAGCTCTCCACGTGGGGGGACCCAGTACTTC
CDR3 protein: CASSPRGGTQYF

J gene: TRBJ1-1
D gene: -
clone size: -
V gene: TRBV6-1
CDR3 length: 14
CDR3 DNA: TGTGCCAGCAGTGAAGCCTTAAGCGTCAGGGAAGCTTTCTTT
CDR3 protein: CASSEALSVREAFF